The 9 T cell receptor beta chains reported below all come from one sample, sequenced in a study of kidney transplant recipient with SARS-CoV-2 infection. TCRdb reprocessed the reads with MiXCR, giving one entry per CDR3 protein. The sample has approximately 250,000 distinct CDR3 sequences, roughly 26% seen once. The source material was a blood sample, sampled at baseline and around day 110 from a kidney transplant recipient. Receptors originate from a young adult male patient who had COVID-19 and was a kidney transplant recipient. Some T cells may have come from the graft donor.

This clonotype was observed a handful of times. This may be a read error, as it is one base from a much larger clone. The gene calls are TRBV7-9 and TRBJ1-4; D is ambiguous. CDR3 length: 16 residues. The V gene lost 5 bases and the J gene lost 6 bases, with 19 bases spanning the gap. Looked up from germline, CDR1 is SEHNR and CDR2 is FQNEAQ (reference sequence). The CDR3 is CASSAQRPISDEKLFF. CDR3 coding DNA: TGTGCCAGCAGCGCCCAACGGCCCATCTCCGATGAAAAACTGTTTTTT.

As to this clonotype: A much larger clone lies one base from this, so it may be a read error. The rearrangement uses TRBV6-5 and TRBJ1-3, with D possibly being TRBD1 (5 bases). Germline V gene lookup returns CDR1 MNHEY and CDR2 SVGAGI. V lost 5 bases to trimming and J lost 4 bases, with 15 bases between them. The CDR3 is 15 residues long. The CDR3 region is CASSDVGRLGNTIYF. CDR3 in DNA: TGTGCCAGCAGTGATGTGGGGCGGTTGGGAAACACCATATATTTT.

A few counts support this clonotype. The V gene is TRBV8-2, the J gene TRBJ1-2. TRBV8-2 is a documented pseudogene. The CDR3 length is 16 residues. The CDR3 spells CGSCQTDSRKTYGYTF. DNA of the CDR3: TGTGGCAGTTGCCAAACTGATAGCCGAAAGACCTATGGCTACACCTTC.

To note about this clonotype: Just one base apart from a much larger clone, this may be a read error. The CDR3 reads CASGSTGASTSINTEAFF. CDR3 sequence (DNA): TGTGCCAGCGGTTCCACAGGGGCCTCCACCTCGATCAACACTGAAGCTTTCTTT. The gene calls are TRBV5-8 and TRBJ1-1; 7 nucleotides align to TRBD1. Germline values: CDR1 SGHTS, CDR2 YDEGEE. With 7 bases clipped from V and 2 bases from J, the junction kept 20 bases outside the gene matches. The CDR3 is 18 residues long.

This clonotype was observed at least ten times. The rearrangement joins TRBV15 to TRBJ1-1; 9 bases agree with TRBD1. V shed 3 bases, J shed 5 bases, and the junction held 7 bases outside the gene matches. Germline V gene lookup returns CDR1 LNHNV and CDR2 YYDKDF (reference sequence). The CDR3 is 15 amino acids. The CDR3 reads CATSSEGQGGTEAFF. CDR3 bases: TGTGCCACCAGCAGTGAGGGACAGGGAGGGACTGAAGCTTTCTTT.

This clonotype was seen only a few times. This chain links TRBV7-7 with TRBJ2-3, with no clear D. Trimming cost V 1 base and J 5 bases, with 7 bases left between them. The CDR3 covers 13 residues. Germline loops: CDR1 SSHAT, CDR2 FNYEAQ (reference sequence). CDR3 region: CASSLDAGDTQYF. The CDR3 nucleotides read TGTGCCAGCAGCTTAGACGCAGGAGATACGCAGTATTTT.

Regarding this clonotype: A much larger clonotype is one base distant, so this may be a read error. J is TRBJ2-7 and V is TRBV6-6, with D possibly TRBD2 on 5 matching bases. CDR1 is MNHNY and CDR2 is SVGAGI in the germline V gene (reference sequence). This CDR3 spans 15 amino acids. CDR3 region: CASSYSIGRGYGQYF. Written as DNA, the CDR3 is TGTGCCAGCAGTTACAGTATAGGGAGAGGCTACGGGCAGTACTTC.

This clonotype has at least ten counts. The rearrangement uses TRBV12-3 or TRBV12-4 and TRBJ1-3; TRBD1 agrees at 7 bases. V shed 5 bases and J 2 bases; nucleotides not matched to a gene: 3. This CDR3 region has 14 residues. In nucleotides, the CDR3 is TGTGCCAGCAGTGCACAGGGGACTGGAAACACCATATATTTT. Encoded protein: CASSAQGTGNTIYF.

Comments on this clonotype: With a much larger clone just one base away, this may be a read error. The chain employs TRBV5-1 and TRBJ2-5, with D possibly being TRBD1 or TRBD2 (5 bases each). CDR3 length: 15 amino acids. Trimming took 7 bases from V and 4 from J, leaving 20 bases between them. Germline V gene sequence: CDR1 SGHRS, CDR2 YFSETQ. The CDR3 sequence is CASGPIGAPGETQYF. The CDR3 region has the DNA TGCGCCAGCGGCCCTATCGGGGCGCCGGGAGAGACCCAGTACTTC.